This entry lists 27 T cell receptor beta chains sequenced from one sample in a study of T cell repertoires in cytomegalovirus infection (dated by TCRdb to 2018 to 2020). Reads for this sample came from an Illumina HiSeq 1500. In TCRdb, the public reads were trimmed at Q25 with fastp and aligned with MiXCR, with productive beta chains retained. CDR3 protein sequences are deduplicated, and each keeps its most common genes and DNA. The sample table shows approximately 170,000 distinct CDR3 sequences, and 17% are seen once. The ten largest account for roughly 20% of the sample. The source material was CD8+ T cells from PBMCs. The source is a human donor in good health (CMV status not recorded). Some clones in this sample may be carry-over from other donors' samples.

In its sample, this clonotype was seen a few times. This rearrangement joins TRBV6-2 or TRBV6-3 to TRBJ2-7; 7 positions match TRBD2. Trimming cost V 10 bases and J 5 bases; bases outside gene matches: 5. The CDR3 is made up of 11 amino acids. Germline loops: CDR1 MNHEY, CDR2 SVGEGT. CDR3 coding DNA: TGTGCCACCCGGACTAGTCACGAGCAGTACTTC. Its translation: CATRTSHEQYF.

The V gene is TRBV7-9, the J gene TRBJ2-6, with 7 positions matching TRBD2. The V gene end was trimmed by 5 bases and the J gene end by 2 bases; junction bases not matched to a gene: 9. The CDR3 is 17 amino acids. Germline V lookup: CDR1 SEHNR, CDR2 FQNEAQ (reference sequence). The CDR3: CASSRSAGAPGANVLTF. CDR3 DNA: TGTGCCAGCAGCCGGAGTGCGGGAGCCCCTGGGGCCAACGTCCTGACTTTC.

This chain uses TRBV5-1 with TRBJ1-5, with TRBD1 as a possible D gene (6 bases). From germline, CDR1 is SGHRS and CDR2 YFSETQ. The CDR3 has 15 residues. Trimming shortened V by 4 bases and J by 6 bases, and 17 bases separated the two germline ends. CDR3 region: CASSPEGGPSQPQHF. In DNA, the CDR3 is TGCGCCAGCAGCCCCGAAGGGGGTCCCAGTCAGCCCCAGCATTTT.

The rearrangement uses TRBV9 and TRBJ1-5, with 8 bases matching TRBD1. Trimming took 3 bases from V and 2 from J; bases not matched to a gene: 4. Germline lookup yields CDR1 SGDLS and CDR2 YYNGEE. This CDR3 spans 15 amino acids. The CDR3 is CASSAGGSGNQPQHF. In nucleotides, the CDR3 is TGTGCCAGCAGCGCAGGGGGCAGCGGCAATCAGCCCCAGCATTTT.

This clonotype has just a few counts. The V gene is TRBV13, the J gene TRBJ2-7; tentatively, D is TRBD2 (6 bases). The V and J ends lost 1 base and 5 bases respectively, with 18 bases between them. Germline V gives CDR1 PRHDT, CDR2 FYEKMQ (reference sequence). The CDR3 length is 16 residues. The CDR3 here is CASSLDFRREADEQYF. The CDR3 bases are TGTGCCAGCAGCTTAGATTTTAGGAGGGAGGCGGACGAGCAGTACTTC. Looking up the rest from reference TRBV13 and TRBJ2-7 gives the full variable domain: AAGVIQSPRHLIKEKRETATLKCYPIPRHDTVYWYQQGPGQDPQFLISFYEKMQSDKGSIPDRFSAQQFSDYHSELNMSSLELGDSALYFCASSLDFRREADEQYFGPGTRLTVT.

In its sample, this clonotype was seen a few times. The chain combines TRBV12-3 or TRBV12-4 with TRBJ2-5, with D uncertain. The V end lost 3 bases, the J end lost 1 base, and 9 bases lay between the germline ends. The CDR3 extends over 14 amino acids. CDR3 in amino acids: CASSFVAGQETQYF. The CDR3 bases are TGTGCCAGCAGTTTTGTGGCAGGCCAAGAGACCCAGTACTTC.

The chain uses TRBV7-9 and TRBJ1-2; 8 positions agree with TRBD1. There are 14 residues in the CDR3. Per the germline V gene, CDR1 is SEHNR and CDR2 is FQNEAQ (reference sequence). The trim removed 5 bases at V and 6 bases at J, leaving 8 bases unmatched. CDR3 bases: TGTGCCAGCAGCCCGAAGACAGGGGAAGATGGCTACACCTTC. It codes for CASSPKTGEDGYTF.

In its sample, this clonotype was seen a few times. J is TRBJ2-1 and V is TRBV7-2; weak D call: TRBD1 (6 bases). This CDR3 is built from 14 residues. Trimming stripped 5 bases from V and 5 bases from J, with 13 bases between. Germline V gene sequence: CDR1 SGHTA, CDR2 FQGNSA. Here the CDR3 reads CASSGQILNNEQFF. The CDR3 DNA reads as TGTGCCAGCAGCGGACAGATACTGAACAATGAGCAGTTCTTC.

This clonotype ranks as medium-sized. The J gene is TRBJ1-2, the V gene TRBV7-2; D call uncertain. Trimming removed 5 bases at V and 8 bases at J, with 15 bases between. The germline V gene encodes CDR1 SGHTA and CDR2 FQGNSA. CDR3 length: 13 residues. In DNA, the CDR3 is TGTGCCAGCAGCCCCGATACGACTATAGGCTACACCTTC. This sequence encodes CASSPDTTIGYTF.

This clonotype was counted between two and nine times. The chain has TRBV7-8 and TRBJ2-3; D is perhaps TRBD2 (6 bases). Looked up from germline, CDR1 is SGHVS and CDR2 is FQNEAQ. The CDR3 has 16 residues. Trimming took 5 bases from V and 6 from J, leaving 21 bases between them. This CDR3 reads CASSPTRWEARDTQYF. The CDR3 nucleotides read TGTGCCAGCAGCCCCACCAGGTGGGAGGCACGGGATACGCAGTATTTT.

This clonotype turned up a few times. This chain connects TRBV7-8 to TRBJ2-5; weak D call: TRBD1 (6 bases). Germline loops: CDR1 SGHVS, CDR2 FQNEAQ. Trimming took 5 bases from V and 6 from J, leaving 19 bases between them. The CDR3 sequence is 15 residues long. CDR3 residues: CASSPDRMGRKTQYF. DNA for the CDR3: TGTGCCAGCAGCCCCGACAGGATGGGTCGAAAGACCCAGTACTTC.

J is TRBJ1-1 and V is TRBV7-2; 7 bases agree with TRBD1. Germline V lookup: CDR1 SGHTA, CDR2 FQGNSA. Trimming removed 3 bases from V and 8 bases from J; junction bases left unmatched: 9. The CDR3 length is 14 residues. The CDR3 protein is CASSFGHRGGEAFF. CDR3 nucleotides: TGTGCCAGCAGCTTCGGTCACAGGGGAGGGGAAGCTTTCTTT.

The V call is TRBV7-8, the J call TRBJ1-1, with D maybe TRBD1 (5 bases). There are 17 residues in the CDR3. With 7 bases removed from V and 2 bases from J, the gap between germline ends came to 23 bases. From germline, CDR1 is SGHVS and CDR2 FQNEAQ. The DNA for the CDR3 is TGTGCCAGCAACCAATGGGGCGGGAGGAGTCTTAACACTGAAGCTTTCTTT. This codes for CASNQWGGRSLNTEAFF.

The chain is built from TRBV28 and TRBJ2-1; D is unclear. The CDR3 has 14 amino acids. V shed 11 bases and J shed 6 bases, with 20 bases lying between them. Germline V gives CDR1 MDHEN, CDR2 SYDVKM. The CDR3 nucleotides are TGTGCCTCAGGTTCGCTAGGTACGATCAATGAGCAGTTCTTC. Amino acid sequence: CASGSLGTINEQFF.

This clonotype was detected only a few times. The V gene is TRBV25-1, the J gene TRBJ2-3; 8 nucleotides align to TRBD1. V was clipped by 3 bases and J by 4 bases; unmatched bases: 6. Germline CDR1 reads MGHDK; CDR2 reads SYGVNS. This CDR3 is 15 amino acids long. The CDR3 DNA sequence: TGTGCCAGCAGTGAGTACAGGGGGGCAGCAGATACGCAGTATTTT. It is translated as CASSEYRGAADTQYF. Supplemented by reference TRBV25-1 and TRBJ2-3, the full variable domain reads EADIYQTPRYLVIGTGKKITLECSQTMGHDKMYWYQQDPGMELHLIHYSYGVNSTEKGDLSSESTVSRIRTEHFPLTLESARPSHTSQYLCASSEYRGAADTQYFGPGTRLTVL.

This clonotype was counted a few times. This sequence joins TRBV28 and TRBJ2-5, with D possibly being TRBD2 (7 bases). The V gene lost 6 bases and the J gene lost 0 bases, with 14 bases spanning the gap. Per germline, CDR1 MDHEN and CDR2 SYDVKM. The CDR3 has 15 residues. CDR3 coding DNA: TGTGCCAGCAGCCTAGGGGGAGGGTACCAAGAGACCCAGTACTTC. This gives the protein CASSLGGGYQETQYF.

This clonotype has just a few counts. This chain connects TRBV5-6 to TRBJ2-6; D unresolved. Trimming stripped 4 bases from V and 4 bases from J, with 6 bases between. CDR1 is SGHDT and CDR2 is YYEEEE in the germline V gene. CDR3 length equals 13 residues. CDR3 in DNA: TGTGCCAGCAGCCCCAGAGGGGCCAACGTCCTGACTTTC. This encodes CASSPRGANVLTF.

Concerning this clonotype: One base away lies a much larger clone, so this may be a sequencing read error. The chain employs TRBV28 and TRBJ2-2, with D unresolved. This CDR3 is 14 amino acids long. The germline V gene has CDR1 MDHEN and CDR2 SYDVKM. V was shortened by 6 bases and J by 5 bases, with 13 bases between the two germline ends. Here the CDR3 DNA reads TGTGCCAGCAGCCAATTGCCAGCGACCGGGGAGCTGTTTTTT. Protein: CASSQLPATGELFF.

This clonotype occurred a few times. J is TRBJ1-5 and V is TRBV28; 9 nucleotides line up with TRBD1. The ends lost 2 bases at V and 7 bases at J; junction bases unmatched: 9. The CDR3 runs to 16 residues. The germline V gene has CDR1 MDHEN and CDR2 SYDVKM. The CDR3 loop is CASSLGDREVKQPQHF. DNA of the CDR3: TGTGCCAGCAGTTTAGGGGACAGGGAAGTTAAGCAGCCCCAGCATTTT.

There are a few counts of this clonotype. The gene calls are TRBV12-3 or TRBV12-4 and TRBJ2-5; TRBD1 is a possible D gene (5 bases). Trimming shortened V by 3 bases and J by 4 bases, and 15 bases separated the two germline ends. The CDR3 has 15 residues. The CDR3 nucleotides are TGTGCCAGCAGTTTCTCAGGGCCCATTGGAGAGACCCAGTACTTC. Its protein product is CASSFSGPIGETQYF.

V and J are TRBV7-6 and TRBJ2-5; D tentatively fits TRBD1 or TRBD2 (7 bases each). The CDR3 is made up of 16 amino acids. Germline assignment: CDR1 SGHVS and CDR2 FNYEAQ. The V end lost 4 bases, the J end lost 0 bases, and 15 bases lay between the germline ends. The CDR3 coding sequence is TGTGCCAGCAGCTCGAGGGGAGGGGGCTACCAAGAGACCCAGTACTTC. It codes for CASSSRGGGYQETQYF.

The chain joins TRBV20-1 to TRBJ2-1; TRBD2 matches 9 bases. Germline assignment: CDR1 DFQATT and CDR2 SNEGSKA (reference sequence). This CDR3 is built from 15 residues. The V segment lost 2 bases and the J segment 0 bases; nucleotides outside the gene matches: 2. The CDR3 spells CSARHSGSSYNEQFF. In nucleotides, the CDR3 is TGCAGTGCTAGACATAGCGGGAGCTCCTACAATGAGCAGTTCTTC.

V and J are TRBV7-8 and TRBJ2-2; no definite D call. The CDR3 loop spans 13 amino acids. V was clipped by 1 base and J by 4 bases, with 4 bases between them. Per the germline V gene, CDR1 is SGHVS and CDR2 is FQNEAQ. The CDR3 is CASSLGFTGELFF. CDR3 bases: TGTGCCAGCAGCTTAGGCTTCACCGGGGAGCTGTTTTTT.

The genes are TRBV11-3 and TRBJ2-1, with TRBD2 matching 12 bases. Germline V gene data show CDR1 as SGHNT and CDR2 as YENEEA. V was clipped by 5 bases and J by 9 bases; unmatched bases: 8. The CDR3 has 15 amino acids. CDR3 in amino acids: CASSPGLAGKGEQFF. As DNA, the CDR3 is TGTGCCAGCAGCCCCGGACTAGCGGGAAAGGGTGAGCAGTTCTTC. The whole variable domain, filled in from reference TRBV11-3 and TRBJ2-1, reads EAGVVQSPRYKIIEKKQPVAFWCNPISGHNTLYWYLQNLGQGPELLIRYENEEAVDDSQLPKDRFSAERLKGVDSTLKIQPAELGDSAVYLCASSPGLAGKGEQFFGPGTRLTVL.

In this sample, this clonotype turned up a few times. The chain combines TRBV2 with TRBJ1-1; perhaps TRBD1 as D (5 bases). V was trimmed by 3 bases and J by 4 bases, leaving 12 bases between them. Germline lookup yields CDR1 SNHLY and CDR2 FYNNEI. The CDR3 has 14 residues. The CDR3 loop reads CASSDDWGSTEAFF. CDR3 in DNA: TGTGCCAGCAGTGACGATTGGGGGAGCACTGAAGCTTTCTTT.

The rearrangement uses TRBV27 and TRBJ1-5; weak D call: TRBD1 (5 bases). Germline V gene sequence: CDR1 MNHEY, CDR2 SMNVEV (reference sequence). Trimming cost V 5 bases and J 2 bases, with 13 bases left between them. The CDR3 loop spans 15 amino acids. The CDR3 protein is CASSHHAGGNQPQHF. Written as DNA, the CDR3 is TGTGCCAGCAGTCACCATGCGGGGGGCAATCAGCCCCAGCATTTT.

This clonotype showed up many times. This CDR3 is CASSVGTNSNQPQHF. The CDR3 bases are TGTGCCAGTAGTGTCGGGACAAATAGCAATCAGCCCCAGCATTTT. The chain joins TRBV19 to TRBJ1-5, with a tentative D call TRBD1 (6 bases). CDR3 length: 15 amino acids. CDR1 is LNHDA and CDR2 is SQIVND in the germline V gene (reference sequence). The V end lost 5 bases, the J end lost 0 bases, and 11 bases lay between the germline ends.